Following are 29 T cell receptor beta chains from one sample sequenced in a study of cytotoxic CD8 clonotypes in ibrutinib-treated CLL. Data came from immunoSEQ multiplex PCR; TCRdb stores just in-frame clones and leaves some out. The table shows 19,000 or so clones, with roughly 80% occurring only once. This specimen consisted of PBMCs, obtained before ibrutinib treatment. Receptors originate from a human donor with chronic lymphocytic leukemia.

This sequence joins TRBV10-3 and TRBJ1-5; no reliable D call. The V gene's germline CDR1 is ENHRY and CDR2 SYGVKD. The V and J ends lost 6 bases and 3 bases respectively, with 6 bases between them. The CDR3 runs 12 residues. CDR3 loop: CAISPYNQPQHF. CDR3 DNA: TGTGCCATCAGCCCATACAATCAGCCCCAGCATTTT.

The rearrangement uses TRBV7-6 and TRBJ2-7, with D possibly called TRBD1 or TRBD2 (6 bases each). The CDR3 spans 16 residues. V was shortened by 0 bases and J by 0 bases, with 12 bases between the two germline ends. Germline V lookup: CDR1 SGHVS, CDR2 FNYEAQ. The CDR3 DNA reads as TGTGCCAGCAGCTTAGCGGTGGGGGGCCGCTCCTACGAGCAGTACTTC. This sequence encodes CASSLAVGGRSYEQYF.

This clone was detected a few times. The J gene is TRBJ1-1, the V gene TRBV9; D not resolved. CDR3 size: 16 residues. Germline V gene sequence: CDR1 SGDLS, CDR2 YYNGEE. V was clipped by 0 bases and J by 0 bases, with 12 bases between them. The CDR3 region is CASSVVGFGLNTEAFF. The CDR3 DNA sequence: TGTGCCAGCAGCGTAGTAGGGTTCGGGTTGAACACTGAAGCTTTCTTT.

As to this clone: The germline gene is not matched at one end of the junction; a read error may be the cause. V usage is TRBV19 and J usage is TRBJ2-3; TRBD1 is a possible D gene (5 bases). This CDR3 comprises 13 residues. CDR1 is LNHDA, CDR2 SQIVND, per germline (reference sequence). The CDR3 sequence is CASTSTAGDTQCF. The CDR3 DNA follows: TGTGCCAGCACCTCGACAGCAGGAGATACGCAGTGTTTT.

This clone counts as medium-sized. The CDR3 bases are TGTGCCAGTAGTTACGGGGCCCCCCTACCAAACACTGAAGCTTTCTTT. Its protein is CASSYGAPLPNTEAFF. This chain connects TRBV19 to TRBJ1-1; TRBD1 is a possible D gene (5 bases). Trimming took 5 bases from V and 2 from J, leaving 18 bases between them. The CDR3 extends over 16 amino acids. Per the germline V gene, CDR1 is LNHDA and CDR2 is SQIVND (reference sequence).

V gene TRBV5-7 combines with J gene TRBJ1-6, with 7 nucleotides matching TRBD1. TRBV5-7 is identified as an open reading frame with a role that is uncertain. V lost 3 bases, J lost 9 bases, and 12 bases stayed unmatched. The CDR3 runs 16 residues. In DNA, the CDR3 is TGTGCCAGCAGCTCGGCCGACAGGGCGAGGAGTTCACCCCTCCACTTT. It specifies CASSSADRARSSPLHF.

The chain carries TRBV7-2 and TRBJ1-6, with 8 bases lining up with TRBD1. The germline V gene has CDR1 SGHTA and CDR2 FQGNSA. The V gene end was trimmed by 1 base and the J gene end by 6 bases; junction bases not matched to a gene: 11. This CDR3 is built from 18 residues. DNA for the CDR3: TGTGCCAGCAGCTTAGTTAGCGGACAGGGAAGTCCTAATTCACCCCTCCACTTT. Translated: CASSLVSGQGSPNSPLHF.

This rearrangement joins TRBV6-6 to TRBJ2-1; 7 nucleotides match TRBD2. V gave up 0 bases and J gave up 6 bases; unmatched junction bases: 5. This CDR3 spans 15 amino acids. Germline CDR1 MNHNY, CDR2 SVGAGI (reference sequence). CDR3 coding DNA: TGTGCCAGCAGTTACTCGGACGGGGGGAGCAATGAGCAGTTCTTC. Its translation: CASSYSDGGSNEQFF.

This clone was observed once. The chain combines TRBV19 with TRBJ1-1; tentative D call: TRBD1 (6 bases). The CDR3 sequence is 14 residues long. Looked up from germline, CDR1 is LNHDA and CDR2 is SQIVND (reference sequence). Trimming removed 6 bases at V and 2 bases at J, with 13 bases between. The CDR3 loop is CASRRSGANTEAFF. DNA of the CDR3: TGTGCCAGTAGGCGTTCGGGGGCCAACACTGAAGCTTTCTTT.

CDR3 DNA: TGTGCCAGCTCCCCGGGACAGGCCCCCTATAATTCACCCCTCCACTTT. This translates into CASSPGQAPYNSPLHF. The genes are TRBV18 and TRBJ1-6; TRBD1 aligns across 8 bases. The CDR3 is 16 amino acids. Trimming cost V 6 bases and J 2 bases; bases outside gene matches: 6. Germline V gives CDR1 KGHSH, CDR2 LQKENI.

CDR3 loop: CASSLQPNTEAFF. CDR3 nucleotide sequence: TGTGCCAGTAGTCTACAACCGAACACTGAAGCTTTCTTT. The gene calls are TRBV19 and TRBJ1-1, with D uncertain. CDR1 is LNHDA, CDR2 SQIVND, per germline (reference sequence). The CDR3 length is 13 residues. V lost 5 bases, J lost 1 base, and 8 bases lay in between.

Notes on this clone: Germline and junction disagree at one end, which may indicate a read error. V and J are TRBV7-8 and TRBJ2-5, with 9 positions matching TRBD2. This CDR3 has 17 residues. From germline, CDR1 is SGHVS and CDR2 FQNEAQ. The CDR3 sequence is CANSLGGLALSRETQYF. The CDR3 DNA reads as TGTGCCAACAGCTTAGGGGGACTAGCCCTTTCCAGAGAGACCCAGTACTTC.

The rearrangement links TRBV19 to TRBJ2-2; tentatively, D is TRBD2 (5 bases). V lost 6 bases and J 6 bases, leaving 17 bases between the germline ends. The CDR3 is made up of 15 amino acids. CDR1 and CDR2 (germline): LNHDA, SQIVND (reference sequence). The CDR3 coding sequence is TGTGCCAGTAGCACCGGAAGTGACTACGCCGGGGAGCTGTTTTTT. Its protein is CASSTGSDYAGELFF.

This clone was detected once. V and J are TRBV4-1 and TRBJ2-1, with TRBD2 as a possible D gene (5 bases). The CDR3 covers 16 residues. Deletions cut 0 bases from V and 0 bases from J, with 9 bases between. The germline gives CDR1 MGHRA, CDR2 YSYEKL. The CDR3 nucleotides are TGCGCCAGCAGCCAAGACGCTAGCATCTCCTACAATGAGCAGTTCTTC. This encodes CASSQDASISYNEQFF.

The rearrangement joins TRBV6-5 to TRBJ1-2; no clear D. V was shortened by 5 bases and J by 0 bases, with 10 bases between the two germline ends. The CDR3 sequence is 14 residues long. CDR1 is MNHEY and CDR2 is SVGAGI in the germline V gene. The CDR3 sequence is CASSTPPSNYGYTF. The CDR3 DNA reads TGTGCCAGCAGTACACCACCCTCTAACTATGGCTACACCTTC.

The rearrangement uses TRBV7-2 and TRBJ1-4; D ambiguous. This CDR3 is built from 14 residues. V lost 2 bases and J 2 bases, leaving 6 bases between the germline ends. Germline values: CDR1 SGHTA, CDR2 FQGNSA. The chain's CDR3 is CASSLTPTNEKLFF. The CDR3 DNA reads as TGTGCCAGCAGCTTAACCCCGACTAATGAAAAACTGTTTTTT.

V gene TRBV4-3 combines with J gene TRBJ1-1; D not resolved. Trimming removed 1 base from V and 1 base from J, with 10 bases in between. Germline loops: CDR1 LGHNA, CDR2 YSLEER. The CDR3 loop spans 15 amino acids. The CDR3 bases are TGCGCCAGCAGCCAAGTGTTATCAGCGAACACTGAAGCTTTCTTT. This codes for CASSQVLSANTEAFF.

The J gene is TRBJ2-1, the V gene TRBV27; tentative D call: TRBD2 (5 bases). The CDR3 runs 14 residues. The V gene's germline CDR1 is MNHEY and CDR2 SMNVEV (reference sequence). Between the trimmed V and J ends, which lost 4 bases and 3 bases, there was a span of 10 bases. CDR3 residues: CASSSLAGYNEQFF. CDR3 nucleotide sequence: TGTGCCAGCAGTTCCCTAGCCGGCTACAATGAGCAGTTCTTC.

V gene TRBV4-3 combines with J gene TRBJ1-2, with a weak D call TRBD1 (5 bases). Germline V CDR1 and CDR2: LGHNA, YSLEER. Trimming left V 1 base short and J 0 bases short, with 6 bases between. The CDR3 extends over 14 amino acids. Here the CDR3 reads CASSQGGTNYGYTF. In DNA form, the CDR3 reads TGCGCCAGCAGCCAAGGGGGGACTAACTATGGCTACACCTTC.

This rearrangement joins TRBV4-3 to TRBJ2-3; 9 positions match TRBD2. The ends lost 3 bases at V and 8 bases at J; junction bases unmatched: 15. Per germline, CDR1 LGHNA and CDR2 YSLEER. The CDR3 runs 17 residues. In DNA, the CDR3 is TGCGCCAGCAGCCAGGGGGGCTCGGGACTAGCTTCGACTACGCAGTATTTT. Protein sequence: CASSQGGSGLASTTQYF.

V is TRBV28 and J is TRBJ1-5; D not resolved. Per the germline V gene, CDR1 is MDHEN and CDR2 is SYDVKM. V was pared by 7 bases and J by 0 bases, with 7 bases between. The CDR3 has 13 amino acids. CDR3 residues: CASTWSSNQPQHF. The CDR3 DNA reads as TGTGCCAGCACCTGGAGTAGCAATCAGCCCCAGCATTTT.

This clone was picked up one time. The rearrangement links TRBV14 to TRBJ1-6, with D possibly TRBD1 on 5 matching bases. This CDR3 is 16 amino acids long. Germline CDR1 reads SGHDN; CDR2 reads FVKESK. The V and J ends lost 2 bases and 6 bases respectively, with 14 bases between them. As DNA, the CDR3 is TGTGCCAGCAGCCAAAGGCACTCCAGGGTTAATTCACCCCTCCACTTT. The encoded protein is CASSQRHSRVNSPLHF.

The CDR3 is CASSRTAAYGYTF. CDR3 bases: TGTGCCAGCAGCCGGACAGCGGCATATGGCTACACCTTC. The chain uses TRBV28 and TRBJ1-2, with D perhaps matching TRBD1 (6 bases). The CDR3 extends over 13 amino acids. The germline V gene has CDR1 MDHEN and CDR2 SYDVKM. The V and J ends lost 6 bases and 5 bases respectively, with 13 bases between them.

The chain couples TRBV7-9 to TRBJ2-7, with TRBD2 matching 7 bases. CDR3 length equals 16 residues. V gave up 3 bases and J gave up 4 bases; unmatched junction bases: 12. Germline CDR1 and CDR2: SEHNR and FQNEAQ (reference sequence). CDR3: CASSLGGGALRYEQYF. DNA of the CDR3: TGTGCCAGCAGCTTGGGCGGGGGAGCCCTCCGGTACGAGCAGTACTTC.

The chain is built from TRBV2 and TRBJ2-4; unclear D gene. Deletions cut 0 bases from V and 13 bases from J, with 10 bases between. Germline V gives CDR1 SNHLY, CDR2 FYNNEI. CDR3 length: 12 amino acids. In nucleotides, the CDR3 is TGTGCCAGCAGTGAAGCGGGGTGGGAACAGTACTTC. Its protein product is CASSEAGWEQYF.

V is TRBV5-1 and J is TRBJ2-5; 7 nucleotides line up with TRBD1. Losses at the gene ends were 6 bases for V and 1 base for J; bases not matched to a gene: 6. Germline CDR1 SGHRS, CDR2 YFSETQ. This CDR3 region has 14 residues. DNA for the CDR3: TGCGCCAGCACCTACGGACAGGCCCAAGAGACCCAGTACTTC. Amino acids: CASTYGQAQETQYF. Supplemented by reference TRBV5-1 and TRBJ2-5, the full variable domain reads KAGVTQTPRYLIKTRGQQVTLSCSPISGHRSVSWYQQTPGQGLQFLFEYFSETQRNKGNFPGRFSGRQFSNSRSEMNVSTLELGDSALYLCASTYGQAQETQYFGPGTRLLVL.

The chain is built from TRBV6-5 and TRBJ1-1, with 7 bases fitting TRBD1. V lost 6 bases and J lost 5; bases outside the gene matches: 6. The CDR3 consists of 13 residues. Germline CDR1 MNHEY, CDR2 SVGAGI. CDR3 bases: TGTGCCAGCAGGCGCGACAGGGTAACTGAAGCTTTCTTT. Its protein product is CASRRDRVTEAFF.

The J gene is TRBJ1-5, the V gene TRBV6-6; tentative D call: TRBD1 (5 bases). The CDR3 spans 14 residues. V was shortened by 6 bases and J by 3 bases, with 12 bases between the two germline ends. Germline V gene lookup returns CDR1 MNHNY and CDR2 SVGAGI (reference sequence). The CDR3 bases are TGTGCCAGCAGCGGGGGAGGCAACAATCAGCCCCAGCATTTT. This translates into CASSGGGNNQPQHF.

The chain has TRBV7-2 and TRBJ1-4; D possibly corresponds to TRBD1 (6 bases). V shed 5 bases and J shed 8 bases, with 15 bases lying between them. Germline CDR1 and CDR2: SGHTA and FQGNSA. This CDR3 has 14 residues. Here the CDR3 reads CASSATRDNEKLFF. The CDR3, as DNA: TGTGCCAGCAGCGCGACGAGGGACAACGAAAAACTGTTTTTT.